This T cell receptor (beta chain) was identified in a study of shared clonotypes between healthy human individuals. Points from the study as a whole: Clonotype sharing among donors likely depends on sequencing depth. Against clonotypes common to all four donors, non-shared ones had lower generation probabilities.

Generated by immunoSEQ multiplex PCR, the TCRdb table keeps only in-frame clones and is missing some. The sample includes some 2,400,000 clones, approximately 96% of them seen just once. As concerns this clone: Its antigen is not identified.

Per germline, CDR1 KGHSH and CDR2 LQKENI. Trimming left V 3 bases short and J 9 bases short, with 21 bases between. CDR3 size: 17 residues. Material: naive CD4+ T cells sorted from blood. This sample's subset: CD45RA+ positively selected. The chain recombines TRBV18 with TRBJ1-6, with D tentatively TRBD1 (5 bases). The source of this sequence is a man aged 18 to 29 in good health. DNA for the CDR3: TGTGCCAGCTCACCGATGACAGTCCCAACTGGGGGTTCACCCCTCCACTTT. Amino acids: CASSPMTVPTGGSPLHF.